Shown below are 28 T cell receptor beta chains from a single sample sequenced in a study of vaccination and CD4 T cells after COVID-19. Sequenced with the Oncomine TCR Beta short-read assay was DNA taken from cultured CD4+ T cells. TCRdb passed the PCR reads through MiXCR, listing each CDR3 protein once. The table includes approximately 4,600 distinct CDR3 sequences, 30% to 35% detected once. Documented treatment: 10-day PBMC culture with coronavirus spike peptide pools or control peptides (ViraFEST assay). The antigens for these receptors are not known. The source material was CD4+ T cells from blood, cultured in vitro. Receptors originate from a human donor who had recovered from COVID-19.

The chain carries TRBV7-3 and TRBJ2-1; 8 nucleotides line up with TRBD2. V lost 1 base and J lost 2; bases outside the gene matches: 13. Per germline, CDR1 SGHTA and CDR2 FQGTGA. CDR3 length: 19 residues. CDR3 DNA sequence: TGTGCCAGCAGCTTAAACCGGGGGGGTTTTGACCGAACCTACAATGAGCAGTTCTTC. Translation gives CASSLNRGGFDRTYNEQFF.

The genes are TRBV19 and TRBJ2-3; D gene ambiguous. CDR3 length: 14 amino acids. CDR1 and CDR2 from the germline V gene are LNHDA and SQIVND (reference sequence). V was clipped by 2 bases and J by 0 bases, with 6 bases between them. Here the CDR3 DNA reads TGTGCCAGTAGTATACGGGTTAGCACAGATACGCAGTATTTT. Protein sequence: CASSIRVSTDTQYF.

CDR3 region: CASSLDNNYGYTF. In DNA form, the CDR3 reads TGTGCCAGCAGTCTGGACAATAACTATGGCTACACCTTC. The gene calls are TRBV28 and TRBJ1-2; D might be TRBD1 (5 bases). The CDR3 is 13 residues long. Germline-derived CDR1 and CDR2 are MDHEN and SYDVKM. V dropped 5 bases and J dropped 1 base, with 8 bases sitting between them.

This clonotype was counted only a few times. The V gene is TRBV11-3, the J gene TRBJ2-7, with TRBD1 identical over 9 bases. CDR1 and CDR2 (germline): SGHNT, YENEEA. The CDR3 length is 15 residues. Trimming cost V 5 bases and J 6 bases; bases outside gene matches: 11. This chain's CDR3 is CASSPSGTGFGEQYF. In DNA form, the CDR3 reads TGTGCCAGCAGCCCTTCCGGGACAGGGTTCGGCGAGCAGTACTTC.

The chain recombines TRBV24-1 with TRBJ2-3; TRBD1 matches at 11 bases. There are 16 residues in the CDR3. V dropped 3 bases and J dropped 2; count of bases not matched to a gene: 3. CDR1 is KGHDR and CDR2 is SFDVKD in the germline V gene. CDR3 in DNA: TGTGCCACCAGTGATGGGACAGGGGGGTACACAGATACGCAGTATTTT. It translates to CATSDGTGGYTDTQYF.

There are a few counts of this clonotype. The V and J genes are TRBV7-3 and TRBJ2-3, with D maybe TRBD1 (6 bases). V dropped 5 bases and J dropped 4 bases, with 16 bases sitting between them. This CDR3 region has 15 residues. Per germline, CDR1 SGHTA and CDR2 FQGTGA. The CDR3 sequence is CASSQLTGRADTQYF. For the CDR3, the DNA is TGTGCCAGCAGCCAATTAACAGGGAGAGCAGATACGCAGTATTTT.

This chain connects TRBV2 to TRBJ2-5; maybe TRBD2 (6 bases). With 7 bases removed from V and 2 bases from J, the gap between germline ends came to 17 bases. Germline V CDR1 and CDR2: SNHLY, FYNNEI. CDR3 size: 15 residues. CDR3 protein: CASMTKRVGQETQYF. The CDR3 bases are TGTGCCAGCATGACCAAGCGGGTGGGACAAGAGACCCAGTACTTC.

This clonotype was detected a few times. This chain uses TRBV5-5 with TRBJ1-1; D unclear. CDR3 length equals 14 residues. Germline CDR1 and CDR2: SGHKS and YYEKEE (reference sequence). Trimming left V 2 bases short and J 6 bases short, with 14 bases between. In nucleotides, the CDR3 is TGTGCCAGCAGCTTCGGAGGCACCAGTGCTGAAGCTTTCTTT. It yields the protein CASSFGGTSAEAFF.

The chain joins TRBV18 to TRBJ2-1, with 11 nucleotides matching TRBD2. The CDR3 is made up of 18 amino acids. The V segment lost 2 bases and the J segment 6 bases; nucleotides outside the gene matches: 12. Germline V gene sequence: CDR1 KGHSH, CDR2 LQKENI. This CDR3 reads CASSPVLGTGLAGNEQFF. As DNA, the CDR3 is TGTGCCAGCTCACCAGTCCTCGGTACAGGACTAGCGGGCAATGAGCAGTTCTTC.

This clonotype was observed a handful of times. The DNA is left out, because the CDR3 cannot be placed on it with certainty; the CDR3 is given as TCRdb lists it. The chain combines TRBV27 with TRBJ1-6. Looked up from germline, CDR1 is MNHEY and CDR2 is SMNVEV (reference sequence). The CDR3 sequence runs 12 residues, both termini included. The CDR3 spells CASSFFGSPLHF.

The chain has TRBV18 and TRBJ1-6; D is ambiguous. Trimming removed 2 bases at V and 6 bases at J, with 14 bases between. Germline assignment: CDR1 KGHSH and CDR2 LQKENI. The length of the CDR3 is 16 residues. As DNA, the CDR3 is TGTGCCAGCTCACCAGAATTACCGGCCGCTAATTCACCCCTCCACTTT. This gives the protein CASSPELPAANSPLHF.

The V call is TRBV7-3, the J call TRBJ2-2; D assignment may be TRBD1 or TRBD2 (5 bases each). V was cut by 2 bases and J by 0 bases, with 10 bases left in between. The CDR3 is 16 residues long. Germline CDR1 SGHTA, CDR2 FQGTGA. CDR3 residues: CASSLVGTANTGELFF. Here the CDR3 DNA reads TGTGCCAGCAGCTTAGTAGGGACCGCGAACACCGGGGAGCTGTTTTTT.

The chain joins TRBV6-4 to TRBJ2-3; 7 bases align to TRBD2. The CDR3 runs to 16 residues. Germline loops: CDR1 MRHNA, CDR2 SNTAGT. The V segment lost 4 bases and the J segment 0 bases; nucleotides outside the gene matches: 7. The CDR3 nucleotides read TGTGCCAGCAGTGCCCAAAGCGGGGCCAGCACAGATACGCAGTATTTT. It specifies CASSAQSGASTDTQYF.

This clonotype appeared a few times. The chain combines TRBV6-2 or TRBV6-3 with TRBJ1-5; 9 bases are shared with TRBD1. Germline CDR1 and CDR2: MNHEY and SVGEGT. The CDR3 has 18 amino acids. V was pared by 6 bases and J by 0 bases, with 12 bases of the junction left unmatched. The CDR3 reads CASSLRGQGLYSNQPQHF. In DNA form, the CDR3 reads TGTGCCAGCAGCCTACGGGGACAGGGACTATATAGCAATCAGCCCCAGCATTTT.

This chain links TRBV6-1 with TRBJ2-7; TRBD1 is a possible D gene (5 bases). V shed 8 bases and J shed 6 bases, with 17 bases lying between them. CDR1 MNHNS and CDR2 SASEGT come from the germline V gene. The CDR3 length is 13 residues. CDR3 bases: TGTGCCAGCCGAGAACAGGTGATCAGCGAGCAGTACTTC. This gives the protein CASREQVISEQYF.

The CDR3 sequence is CASSTEYYTGELFF. As DNA, the CDR3 is TGCGCCAGCAGCACGGAATATTACACCGGGGAGCTGTTTTTT. The chain joins TRBV5-1 to TRBJ2-2; D is unresolved. There are 14 residues in the CDR3. The V gene's germline CDR1 is SGHRS and CDR2 YFSETQ. Trimming shortened V by 4 bases and J by 3 bases, and 10 bases separated the two germline ends.

This clonotype was seen only a few times. The chain joins TRBV5-4 to TRBJ1-1; D not certain. CDR3 length: 15 residues. V was clipped by 0 bases and J by 4 bases, with 13 bases between them. CDR1 and CDR2 (germline): SGHNT, YYREEE (reference sequence). The chain's CDR3 is CASSLVGRPSTEAFF. CDR3 nucleotide sequence: TGTGCCAGCAGCTTGGTAGGTAGACCAAGCACTGAAGCTTTCTTT.

This clonotype was found a few times. An end of the junction differs from the germline gene, which may be a read error. The chain has TRBV15 and TRBJ1-5, with no clear D. Germline lookup yields CDR1 LNHNV and CDR2 YYDKDF (reference sequence). The CDR3 runs to 14 residues. The CDR3: CATSRDRGNRPQHF. The CDR3 nucleotides are TGTGCCACCAGCAGAGATCGTGGGAATCGGCCCCAGCATTTT.

This clonotype counts as medium-sized. The chain combines TRBV11-3 with TRBJ1-2; D gene ambiguous. CDR1 SGHNT and CDR2 YENEEA come from the germline V gene. Trimming took off 0 bases at V and 7 bases at J, with 6 bases between the two ends. CDR3 length equals 12 residues. CDR3 DNA sequence: TGTGCCAGCAGCTTAGATTTGGGTGGCTACACCTTC. Protein product: CASSLDLGGYTF.

The chain links TRBV4-3 to TRBJ2-1; the match to TRBD2 covers 7 bases. Germline CDR1 is LGHNA and CDR2 is YSLEER. J gave up 6 bases and V 2 bases, and 10 bases lay outside the gene matches. The CDR3 loop spans 16 amino acids. The CDR3 is CASSQSEGGPANEQFF. CDR3 bases: TGCGCCAGCAGCCAATCGGAGGGAGGGCCCGCCAATGAGCAGTTCTTC.

The chain has TRBV7-2 and TRBJ2-7, with 8 bases identical to TRBD2. This CDR3 has 14 residues. Germline-derived CDR1 and CDR2 are SGHTA and FQGNSA. The V gene end was trimmed by 3 bases and the J gene end by 2 bases; junction bases not matched to a gene: 3. CDR3 DNA: TGTGCCAGCAGCTTCCAGCGGGAGCCCTACGAGCAGTACTTC. As protein: CASSFQREPYEQYF.

The chain joins TRBV11-3 to TRBJ2-3; 7 bases line up with TRBD1. Trimming took 2 bases from V and 0 from J; bases not matched to a gene: 11. Germline-derived CDR1 and CDR2 are SGHNT and YENEEA. CDR3 size: 18 residues. CDR3 nucleotide sequence: TGTGCCAGCAGCTTAACGGGTCGGACAGGTACCAGCACAGATACGCAGTATTTT. Translated, it gives CASSLTGRTGTSTDTQYF. Full variable domain (rest looked up from reference TRBV11-3 and TRBJ2-3): EAGVVQSPRYKIIEKKQPVAFWCNPISGHNTLYWYLQNLGQGPELLIRYENEEAVDDSQLPKDRFSAERLKGVDSTLKIQPAELGDSAVYLCASSLTGRTGTSTDTQYFGPGTRLTVL.

This clonotype was detected only once. The rearrangement links TRBV2 to TRBJ2-2; D perhaps matches TRBD2 (6 bases). V lost 2 bases to trimming and J lost 2 bases, with 9 bases between them. Germline-derived CDR1 and CDR2 are SNHLY and FYNNEI. This CDR3 has 15 amino acids. CDR3 sequence (DNA): TGTGCCAGCAGTGAACGGCGGGGTAACACCGGGGAGCTGTTTTTT. Its translation: CASSERRGNTGELFF. The whole variable domain, remainder taken from reference TRBV2 and TRBJ2-2, is EPEVTQTPSHQVTQMGQEVILRCVPISNHLYFYWYRQILGQKVEFLVSFYNNEISEKSEIFDDQFSVERPDGSNFTLKIRSTKLEDSAMYFCASSERRGNTGELFFGEGSRLTVL.

The CDR3 here is CASSYPGRGVYEQYF. CDR3 nucleotides: TGTGCCAGCAGTTACCCGGGCAGGGGGGTCTACGAGCAGTACTTC. The V and J genes are TRBV6-2 or TRBV6-3 and TRBJ2-7; tentative D call: TRBD1 (7 bases). The length of the CDR3 is 15 residues. Germline CDR1 reads MNHEY; CDR2 reads SVGEGT. Trimming shortened V by 2 bases and J by 3 bases, and 14 bases separated the two germline ends.

The V gene is TRBV7-8, the J gene TRBJ1-5, with D uncertain. In germline, CDR1 is SGHVS, CDR2 FQNEAQ. V was cut by 1 base and J by 6 bases, with 7 bases left in between. This CDR3 spans 13 amino acids. This CDR3 is CASSLVLFQPQHF. CDR3 in DNA: TGTGCCAGCAGCTTAGTGTTGTTTCAGCCCCAGCATTTT.

The gene calls are TRBV10-1 and TRBJ2-7; D unresolved. Germline V gene data show CDR1 as WNHNN and CDR2 as SYGVQD (reference sequence). This CDR3 spans 15 amino acids. The V end was cut by 2 bases, the J end by 5 bases, with 16 bases between. CDR3 sequence: CASSEGVRKKHEQYF. The DNA of the CDR3 is TGCGCCAGCAGTGAGGGCGTACGAAAAAAGCACGAGCAGTACTTC.

This clonotype has a handful of counts. The rearrangement links TRBV20-1 to TRBJ1-5; TRBD1 matches 7 bases. CDR3 size: 17 residues. CDR1 is DFQATT and CDR2 is SNEGSKA in the germline V gene (reference sequence). Unmatched junction bases numbered 13, after V lost 5 bases and J lost 0 bases. The CDR3 nucleotides are TGCAGTGCTGAGACAGGGTGGGGAGAATATAGCAATCAGCCCCAGCATTTT. Translated: CSAETGWGEYSNQPQHF.

V usage is TRBV7-6 and J usage is TRBJ1-2, with TRBD1 matching 11 bases. The V segment lost 0 bases and the J segment 4 bases; nucleotides outside the gene matches: 7. The CDR3 runs 17 residues. Germline V lookup: CDR1 SGHVS, CDR2 FNYEAQ. The CDR3 loop is CASSLAPPGQGGYGYTF. The CDR3 nucleotides are TGTGCCAGCAGCTTAGCGCCCCCGGGACAGGGGGGCTATGGCTACACCTTC.